Each of the 18 T cell receptor beta chains below was sequenced from the same sample in a study of identical twins. MiXCR, applied by TCRdb to the 5' RACE reads, yields one record per CDR3 protein. The sample lists some 500,000 distinct CDR3 sequences, under 25% occurring once. These same records also appear under a second study, on T cells expressing NK-cell markers.

The source material was CD4+ T cells sorted from blood. These receptors were collected from a young woman in good health.

This clonotype was observed a few times. This sequence joins TRBV7-3 and TRBJ1-2; D is uncertain. Germline V gene data show CDR1 as SGHTA and CDR2 as FQGTGA. CDR3 size: 12 residues. Trimming stripped 8 bases from V and 4 bases from J, with 11 bases between. The chain's CDR3 is CASGSGFYGYTF. For the CDR3, the DNA is TGTGCCAGCGGATCAGGATTCTATGGCTACACCTTC.

The V and J genes are TRBV10-3 and TRBJ1-1, with D possibly TRBD1 on 6 matching bases. CDR3 length: 14 amino acids. Germline V gene sequence: CDR1 ENHRY, CDR2 SYGVKD. The germline V and J ends were trimmed by 1 base and 3 bases, with 9 bases remaining between them. For the CDR3, the DNA is TGTGCCATCAGTGAGTTAGGGGGGGACACTGAAGCTTTCTTT. Residues: CAISELGGDTEAFF.

This clonotype was counted only a few times. This rearrangement joins TRBV7-9 to TRBJ1-4; a possible D gene is TRBD1 (5 bases). CDR3 size: 14 residues. V was trimmed by 4 bases and J by 8 bases, leaving 14 bases between them. Germline V CDR1 and CDR2: SEHNR, FQNEAQ (reference sequence). The CDR3 region is CASSWRQTGEKLFF. The CDR3 DNA reads TGTGCCAGCAGCTGGAGACAGACCGGAGAAAAACTGTTTTTT.

In this sample, this clonotype turned up a few times. This chain links TRBV5-1 with TRBJ2-3; D possibly matches TRBD1 or TRBD2 (5 bases each). Trimming took off 0 bases at V and 3 bases at J, with 14 bases between the two ends. Looked up from germline, CDR1 is SGHRS and CDR2 is YFSETQ. The CDR3 loop spans 16 amino acids. The CDR3 protein is CASSLARGVRTDTQYF. CDR3 in DNA: TGCGCCAGCAGCTTGGCGAGGGGCGTAAGGACAGATACGCAGTATTTT.

In its sample, this clonotype was seen many times. The gene calls are TRBV20-1 and TRBJ2-5; tentatively, D is TRBD2 (6 bases). V was shortened by 0 bases and J by 5 bases, with 10 bases between the two germline ends. The germline V gene has CDR1 DFQATT and CDR2 SNEGSKA (reference sequence). The CDR3 has 13 amino acids. For the CDR3, the DNA is TGCAGTGCTAGAGATTATCGGGGGGAGACCCAGTACTTC. Translating it yields CSARDYRGETQYF.

The CDR3 bases are TGTGCCAGCAGCCCGGGACTAGCTTTGTTGAATGAGCAGTTCTTC. Its protein is CASSPGLALLNEQFF. This sequence joins TRBV9 and TRBJ2-1; 9 nucleotides agree with TRBD2. CDR1 is SGDLS and CDR2 is YYNGEE in the germline V gene. V shed 4 bases, J shed 7 bases, and the junction held 9 bases outside the gene matches. The CDR3 sequence is 15 residues long.

This clonotype has just a few counts. The rearrangement links TRBV27 to TRBJ1-1; 9 bases map to TRBD1. CDR1 and CDR2 from the germline V gene are MNHEY and SMNVEV (reference sequence). The trim removed 2 bases at V and 7 bases at J, leaving 5 bases unmatched. The CDR3 covers 14 residues. DNA for the CDR3: TGTGCCAGCAGTTTAAAGGGACAGGGTGGTGAAGCTTTCTTT. Amino acid sequence: CASSLKGQGGEAFF.

This chain joins TRBV5-1 and TRBJ2-7; 8 nucleotides match TRBD1. The CDR3 loop spans 14 amino acids. Trimming took 1 base from V and 6 from J; bases not matched to a gene: 6. Germline assignment: CDR1 SGHRS and CDR2 YFSETQ. CDR3 bases: TGCGCCAGCAGCTTGAGGACAGGGTCGTCCGAGCAGTACTTC. It codes for CASSLRTGSSEQYF.

Only a few counts were recorded for this clonotype. The chain recombines TRBV12-3 or TRBV12-4 with TRBJ2-2; a weak D match, TRBD2 (6 bases). The V end was cut by 7 bases, the J end by 1 base, with 13 bases between. This CDR3 region has 15 residues. This CDR3 is CASIRTTENTGELFF. The CDR3 nucleotides read TGTGCCAGCATTCGGACTACCGAGAACACCGGGGAGCTGTTTTTT.

The CDR3 region is CATSARHVYEQYF. As DNA, the CDR3 is TGTGCCACCAGCGCTCGCCACGTCTACGAGCAGTACTTC. The V and J genes are TRBV15 and TRBJ2-7, with no clear D. V gave up 5 bases and J gave up 3 bases, with 11 bases separating them. This CDR3 contains 13 residues. The germline gives CDR1 LNHNV, CDR2 YYDKDF (reference sequence).

Here the CDR3 reads CASRQQGWARGYEQYF. As DNA, the CDR3 is TGTGCCAGCAGGCAACAGGGTTGGGCGAGGGGCTACGAGCAGTACTTC. The chain carries TRBV28 and TRBJ2-7, with a possible D match to TRBD1 (6 bases). V lost 6 bases to trimming and J lost 3 bases, with 21 bases between them. This CDR3 comprises 16 residues. Germline V gene lookup returns CDR1 MDHEN and CDR2 SYDVKM.

This rearrangement joins TRBV29-1 to TRBJ1-5; TRBD1 matches at 8 bases. The trim removed 8 bases at V and 4 bases at J, leaving 7 bases unmatched. This CDR3 is built from 13 residues. Germline CDR1 reads SQVTM; CDR2 reads ANQGSEA. DNA for the CDR3: TGCAGCATCGGGACAGGCATTAATCAGCCCCAGCATTTT. Translation gives CSIGTGINQPQHF.

V usage is TRBV19 and J usage is TRBJ2-7; D is perhaps TRBD1 (6 bases). In germline, CDR1 is LNHDA, CDR2 SQIVND (reference sequence). Trimming took off 1 base at V and 2 bases at J, with 12 bases between the two ends. The CDR3 sequence is 15 residues long. CDR3 in DNA: TGTGCCAGTAGTATAGTACCACAGGGTCCCTACGAGCAGTACTTC. Amino acid sequence: CASSIVPQGPYEQYF.

In its sample, this clonotype was seen a few times. The V and J genes are TRBV20-1 and TRBJ2-7; 9 positions agree with TRBD1. With V trimmed by 5 bases and J by 3 bases, 8 bases remained unmatched. Germline V gene data show CDR1 as DFQATT and CDR2 as SNEGSKA (reference sequence). This CDR3 contains 14 residues. CDR3 protein: CSASSRGQGYEQYF. CDR3 nucleotide sequence: TGCAGTGCTTCTTCTCGGGGACAGGGCTACGAGCAGTACTTC.

This clonotype turned up a few times. The chain combines TRBV20-1 with TRBJ2-7, with 8 nucleotides matching TRBD2. Germline CDR1 DFQATT, CDR2 SNEGSKA (reference sequence). This CDR3 is built from 14 residues. Unmatched junction bases numbered 4, after V lost 3 bases and J lost 0 bases. CDR3 residues: CSASAGGHSYEQYF. CDR3 DNA: TGCAGTGCTAGCGCGGGGGGTCACTCCTACGAGCAGTACTTC.

V and J are TRBV6-1 and TRBJ2-4; 9 bases are shared with TRBD1. The CDR3 is 16 residues long. Germline values: CDR1 MNHNS, CDR2 SASEGT. V was clipped by 5 bases and J by 5 bases; unmatched bases: 10. The CDR3 here is CASSQPGQGKQNIQYF. The CDR3 DNA reads TGTGCCAGCAGTCAGCCGGGACAGGGAAAACAAAACATTCAGTACTTC.

V is TRBV4-3 and J is TRBJ2-1; TRBD2 aligns across 12 bases. This CDR3 is built from 17 residues. Germline V lookup: CDR1 LGHNA, CDR2 YSLEER. After removal of 1 base from V and 7 bases from J, the junction contained 8 bases not matched to a gene. The CDR3 region has the DNA TGCGCCAGCAGCCAAGCTAGCGGGAGGGGAGTAGTAAATGAGCAGTTCTTC. Protein product: CASSQASGRGVVNEQFF.

This chain connects TRBV4-3 to TRBJ2-7, with D perhaps TRBD2 (6 bases). The germline V and J ends were trimmed by 0 bases and 4 bases, with 13 bases remaining between them. The CDR3 extends over 15 amino acids. Germline V gene sequence: CDR1 LGHNA, CDR2 YSLEER. DNA for the CDR3: TGCGCCAGCAGCCAAGATTTGGGCGGGATGTACGAGCAGTACTTC. Protein: CASSQDLGGMYEQYF.